Reported below is one T cell receptor beta chain. Antigen unknown. The sample belongs to a study of CD8 T cells in ankylosing spondylitis. Points from the study as a whole: Disease-associated clones were reportedly significantly overrepresented in matched ankylosing spondylitis synovial fluid. Some motif variants were previously reported in reactive arthritis synovial fluid and blood. For ankylosing spondylitis blood, a TCR beta motif of about eight highly homologous variants appeared characteristic.

This CDR3 is 14 amino acids long. Trimming cost V 6 bases and J 7 bases, with 19 bases left between them. Germline CDR1 and CDR2: MNHNS and SASEGT. TCR beta libraries were made by quantitative 5'-RACE with molecular barcodes. MiXCR, run by TCRdb on the 5' RACE reads, gives a single entry per CDR3 protein. The sample holds about 400,000 distinct CDR3 sequences, approximately 20% seen once. The sequence came from a male donor with ankylosing spondylitis. Sample: blood, either unsorted or a sorted T cell fraction (not recorded which). The chain combines TRBV6-1 with TRBJ2-7; tentative D call: TRBD2 (6 bases). The CDR3 sequence is CASRVSGPLREQYF. The CDR3 region has the DNA TGTGCCAGCAGAGTTAGCGGACCCCTACGAGAGCAGTACTTC.